These 24 T cell receptor beta chains were all obtained from the same sample, sequenced in a study of blood T cell repertoires in COVID-19. TCRdb's copy holds only in-frame clones and misses some; the assay was immunoSEQ multiplex PCR. This table has around 230,000 clones, around 85% appearing once. The sample consisted of peripheral blood. The receptors were sampled from a woman older than 75 with acute or convalescent COVID-19.

The J gene is TRBJ2-1, the V gene TRBV7-9, with D unresolved. Germline values: CDR1 SEHNR, CDR2 FQNEAQ (reference sequence). The CDR3 totals 11 residues. The V gene lost 0 bases and the J gene lost 10 bases, with 4 bases spanning the gap. The chain's CDR3 is CASSLAQEQFF. CDR3 bases: TGTGCCAGCAGCTTAGCTCAAGAGCAGTTCTTC.

The rearrangement links TRBV18 to TRBJ2-1, with D perhaps matching TRBD2 (5 bases). The V end lost 8 bases, the J end lost 1 base, and 15 bases lay between the germline ends. Germline CDR1 is KGHSH and CDR2 is LQKENI. CDR3 size: 15 residues. CDR3 loop: CASKIGWESYNEQFF. The CDR3 bases are TGTGCCAGCAAGATCGGGTGGGAGTCCTACAATGAGCAGTTCTTC.

This clone was observed a handful of times. This chain links TRBV2 with TRBJ2-5, with TRBD1 matching 12 bases. Trimming at V came to 8 bases and at J to 5 bases, leaving 6 bases not matched to a gene. The CDR3 covers 14 residues. Per the germline V gene, CDR1 is SNHLY and CDR2 is FYNNEI. The CDR3 nucleotides are TGTGCCAGCCGCCGGGACAGGGGGCTTGAGACCCAGTACTTC. Protein: CASRRDRGLETQYF.

The table lists this clone with a few counts. The chain joins TRBV29-1 to TRBJ1-5; no reliable D call. Germline CDR1 is SQVTM and CDR2 is ANQGSEA. The CDR3 has 13 amino acids. V dropped 4 bases and J dropped 0 bases, with 7 bases sitting between them. The CDR3 protein is CSVASGSNQPQHF. Here the CDR3 DNA reads TGCAGCGTTGCTTCCGGTAGCAATCAGCCCCAGCATTTT.

This clone came up a few times. V is TRBV20-1 and J is TRBJ1-1, with a possible D match to TRBD1 (6 bases). The CDR3 totals 11 residues. CDR1 DFQATT and CDR2 SNEGSKA come from the germline V gene (reference sequence). CDR3 bases: TGCAGCCCCTTCAGGGGCGCTGAAGCTTTCTTT. This gives the protein CSPFRGAEAFF.

The rearrangement uses TRBV5-1 and TRBJ2-3; 7 bases map to TRBD2. CDR3 length: 15 residues. V shed 1 base, J shed 3 bases, and the junction held 5 bases outside the gene matches. CDR1 is SGHRS and CDR2 is YFSETQ in the germline V gene. CDR3 amino acids: CASSLKPSGTDTQYF. The CDR3 nucleotides are TGCGCCAGCAGCTTGAAGCCTAGCGGTACAGATACGCAGTATTTT.

The chain joins TRBV5-1 to TRBJ1-1; D ambiguous. The length of the CDR3 is 13 residues. The germline gives CDR1 SGHRS, CDR2 YFSETQ. Trimming shortened V by 2 bases and J by 5 bases, and 10 bases separated the two germline ends. The CDR3 loop is CASSFGRETEAFF. The CDR3 DNA reads as TGCGCCAGCAGCTTCGGGAGGGAGACTGAAGCTTTCTTT.

This clone was detected only once. This sequence joins TRBV2 and TRBJ1-1; 8 bases are shared with TRBD1. The germline V gene encodes CDR1 SNHLY and CDR2 FYNNEI. The V and J ends lost 6 bases and 3 bases, in that order; junction bases with no gene match: 9. CDR3 length equals 15 residues. The chain's CDR3 is CASRSRGLVDTEAFF. The DNA of the CDR3 is TGTGCCAGCAGGAGCAGGGGGCTAGTGGACACTGAAGCTTTCTTT.

The gene calls are TRBV28 and TRBJ2-7, with D uncertain. CDR1 and CDR2 (germline): MDHEN, SYDVKM. Trimming took off 5 bases at V and 3 bases at J, with 20 bases between the two ends. The CDR3 sequence is 16 residues long. In nucleotides, the CDR3 is TGTGCCAGCAGTACAAACAGCCGAAGGTTAGTCTACGAGCAGTACTTC. This codes for CASSTNSRRLVYEQYF. Full variable domain (outside the CDR3, taken from reference TRBV28 and TRBJ2-7): DVKVTQSSRYLVKRTGEKVFLECVQDMDHENMFWYRQDPGLGLRLIYFSYDVKMKEKGDIPEGYSVSREKKERFSLILESASTNQTSMYLCASSTNSRRLVYEQYFGPGTRLTVT.

This chain connects TRBV7-9 to TRBJ2-7, with 9 nucleotides matching TRBD2. CDR3 length: 14 amino acids. The V and J ends lost 7 bases and 3 bases, in that order; junction bases with no gene match: 7. The germline CDR1 and CDR2 sequences are SEHNR and FQNEAQ (reference sequence). The CDR3 protein is CASTQTSGIYEQYF. The CDR3 DNA follows: TGTGCCAGCACCCAGACTAGCGGAATCTACGAGCAGTACTTC.

This clone has a handful of counts. V gene TRBV7-9 combines with J gene TRBJ1-1; D is undetermined. Germline V gives CDR1 SEHNR, CDR2 FQNEAQ (reference sequence). Between the trimmed V and J ends, which lost 2 bases and 0 bases, there was a span of 7 bases. CDR3 size: 14 residues. This CDR3 is CASSLPTVNTEAFF. The CDR3, as DNA: TGTGCCAGCAGCTTACCAACAGTGAACACTGAAGCTTTCTTT.

The chain uses TRBV19 and TRBJ2-7; D may be TRBD1 (7 bases). Germline V gives CDR1 LNHDA, CDR2 SQIVND (reference sequence). This CDR3 has 15 residues. Trimming took off 5 bases at V and 3 bases at J, with 17 bases between the two ends. This chain's CDR3 is CASSPRPGDSYEQYF. The CDR3 DNA reads as TGTGCCAGTAGTCCCCGACCGGGGGACAGCTACGAGCAGTACTTC.

The chain has TRBV5-1 and TRBJ2-3; D is undetermined. The germline V and J ends were trimmed by 6 bases and 8 bases, with 13 bases remaining between them. CDR1 is SGHRS, CDR2 YFSETQ, per germline. The CDR3 sequence is 12 residues long. The CDR3 region has the DNA TGCGCCAGCACCCCCTTGCTCGGTACGCAGTATTTT. It is translated as CASTPLLGTQYF.

This chain links TRBV6-4 with TRBJ2-1; possibly TRBD2 for D (6 bases). Trimming removed 10 bases at V and 0 bases at J, with 10 bases between. This CDR3 is 13 amino acids long. Per the germline V gene, CDR1 is MRHNA and CDR2 is SNTAGT. CDR3 residues: CATRDFSYNEQFF. DNA of the CDR3: TGTGCCACCCGGGACTTCTCCTACAATGAGCAGTTCTTC.

The gene calls are TRBV7-9 and TRBJ2-1; 8 nucleotides agree with TRBD1. There are 16 residues in the CDR3. CDR1 is SEHNR and CDR2 is FQNEAQ in the germline V gene (reference sequence). V was clipped by 1 base and J by 3 bases; unmatched bases: 5. CDR3 loop: CASSLVGGQDYNEQFF. The CDR3 coding sequence is TGTGCCAGCAGCTTAGTCGGGGGACAGGACTACAATGAGCAGTTCTTC.

This clone came up once. The chain is built from TRBV19 and TRBJ1-1; D not resolved. Per germline, CDR1 LNHDA and CDR2 SQIVND (reference sequence). The CDR3 spans 14 residues. The V end was cut by 6 bases, the J end by 3 bases, with 14 bases between. CDR3 nucleotide sequence: TGTGCCAGTAGCGCTAACCCTTCGGACACTGAAGCTTTCTTT. Amino acids: CASSANPSDTEAFF.

A single count supports this clone. This chain links TRBV5-1 with TRBJ1-4; 7 nucleotides agree with TRBD1. Trimming took 4 bases from V and 1 from J; bases not matched to a gene: 10. The CDR3 totals 17 residues. Germline CDR1 and CDR2: SGHRS and YFSETQ. The DNA of the CDR3 is TGCGCCAGCAGCCGGGGGTGGGACAGAGTAACTAATGAAAAACTGTTTTTT. Protein product: CASSRGWDRVTNEKLFF.

This clone was recorded a few times. The V and J genes are TRBV19 and TRBJ1-5; no reliable D call. Germline CDR1 reads LNHDA; CDR2 reads SQIVND (reference sequence). The CDR3 has 16 residues. Trimming cost V 3 bases and J 1 base, with 13 bases left between them. CDR3 nucleotides: TGTGCCAGTAGTATTCTGGGGAGTGGGAGCAATCAGCCCCAGCATTTT. The encoded protein is CASSILGSGSNQPQHF.

V is TRBV7-9 and J is TRBJ1-1; TRBD1 might be the D (6 bases). CDR1 SEHNR and CDR2 FQNEAQ come from the germline V gene (reference sequence). Trimming took 5 bases from V and 10 from J, leaving 17 bases between them. There are 13 residues in the CDR3. This CDR3 reads CASSTTGPRGAFF. CDR3 bases: TGTGCCAGCAGCACTACAGGGCCTCGGGGAGCTTTCTTT.

This clone was recorded once. This sequence joins TRBV5-1 and TRBJ1-2; TRBD1 matches at 9 bases. CDR1 and CDR2 (germline): SGHRS, YFSETQ. V was pared by 1 base and J by 7 bases, with 11 bases of the junction left unmatched. CDR3 length: 16 amino acids. The CDR3 here is CASSLWGTGSDGGYTF. The CDR3 DNA sequence: TGCGCCAGCAGCTTGTGGGGGACAGGGAGCGATGGTGGCTACACCTTC. The whole variable domain, remainder taken from reference TRBV5-1 and TRBJ1-2, is KAGVTQTPRYLIKTRGQQVTLSCSPISGHRSVSWYQQTPGQGLQFLFEYFSETQRNKGNFPGRFSGRQFSNSRSEMNVSTLELGDSALYLCASSLWGTGSDGGYTFGSGTRLTVV.

This chain connects TRBV7-2 to TRBJ2-3, with 9 bases lining up with TRBD2. CDR3 length: 15 residues. CDR1 is SGHTA, CDR2 FQGNSA, per germline. Losses at the gene ends were 5 bases for V and 0 bases for J; bases not matched to a gene: 3. CDR3 nucleotides: TGTGCCAGCAGCCCTAGCGGGACTAGCACAGATACGCAGTATTTT. Translating it yields CASSPSGTSTDTQYF.

This sequence joins TRBV27 and TRBJ1-5, with TRBD1 identical over 7 bases. V lost 5 bases and J lost 5; bases outside the gene matches: 9. Germline CDR1 and CDR2: MNHEY and SMNVEV (reference sequence). CDR3 size: 15 residues. The CDR3 DNA reads TGTGCCAGCAGTCCAGAGAGACAGGGATATCAGCCCCAGCATTTT. It is translated as CASSPERQGYQPQHF.

The chain combines TRBV5-6 with TRBJ1-6; 7 bases are a match to TRBD1. Looked up from germline, CDR1 is SGHDT and CDR2 is YYEEEE. The CDR3 has 17 amino acids. The J segment lost 7 bases and the V segment lost 0 bases, leaving 10 bases of the junction unmatched. CDR3 region: CASSLARDRGSNSPLHF. The DNA of the CDR3 is TGTGCCAGCAGCTTGGCCCGGGACAGAGGGTCAAATTCACCCCTCCACTTT.

V usage is TRBV21-1 and J usage is TRBJ1-5. TRBV21-1 is shown as a pseudogene. The CDR3 length is 20 residues. CDR3 region: CASSTGHTPRQRDSNQPQHF. The CDR3 DNA sequence: TGTGCCAGCAGCACTGGGCATACCCCCCGTCAGAGGGATAGCAATCAGCCCCAGCATTTT.